This TCR beta chain was documented in a study of cytomegalovirus exposure and HLA in healthy donors. At the level of the study: Of roughly 400 genotyped donors, roughly 80% clustered with self-reported Caucasian donors. Study outcomes and limitations: The sole available immune exposure information was CMV serostatus. In a later analysis, most CMV-associated TCR beta chains appeared HLA-restricted.

Trimming took off 5 bases at V and 6 bases at J, with 18 bases between the two ends. CDR1 and CDR2 from the germline V gene are MDHEN and SYDVKM. This CDR3 is 15 amino acids long. Remarks on this clone: What it binds is not known.

The PCR made use of 60 Vbeta and 13 Jbeta primers. Sequencing was performed with immunoSEQ multiplex PCR; in TCRdb, only in-frame clones are kept and a portion is missing. The data contain some 90,000 clones, 78% of them seen just once; the ten biggest clones take up approximately 3.3%. The chain uses TRBV28 and TRBJ2-3, with D tentatively TRBD2 (5 bases). This TCR was sampled from a woman in her forties in good health and CMV-seronegative. Sequences were obtained from PBMCs. The CDR3 loop is CASSTRPPGKDTQYF. The CDR3 DNA reads as TGTGCCAGCAGTACCCGACCCCCGGGGAAGGATACGCAGTATTTT.